Below, 21 T cell receptor beta chains from the same sample are listed, as sequenced in a study of blood T cell repertoires in COVID-19. Libraries were prepared by immunoSEQ multiplex PCR; TCRdb keeps only in-frame clonotypes and omits some of them. The repertoire has roughly 290,000 clones, nearly 90% of them found once; the top ten carry 1.7%. Sequenced: PBMCs or T cells enriched from blood (not recorded which). These receptors were taken from a woman between 18 and 29 years old with acute COVID-19.

The CDR3 DNA sequence: TGTGCCAGCAGGATACTACCGGGACAGGACTACGAGCAGTACTTC. Protein: CASRILPGQDYEQYF. This chain links TRBV6-5 with TRBJ2-7; 8 nucleotides match TRBD1. V was clipped by 6 bases and J by 3 bases; unmatched bases: 10. The CDR3 is 15 amino acids. Germline-derived CDR1 and CDR2 are MNHEY and SVGAGI.

The gene calls are TRBV9 and TRBJ2-1, with 8 bases aligning to TRBD1. This CDR3 has 13 amino acids. The J segment lost 8 bases and the V segment lost 4 bases, leaving 5 bases of the junction unmatched. Germline loops: CDR1 SGDLS, CDR2 YYNGEE. The CDR3 coding sequence is TGTGCCAGCAGCCCAGGACAGGGCGATGAGCAGTTCTTC. This sequence encodes CASSPGQGDEQFF.

The CDR3 protein is CASSEAGGRETQYF. In DNA, the CDR3 is TGTGCCAGCAGCGAAGCGGGAGGGAGAGAGACCCAGTACTTC. The J gene is TRBJ2-5, the V gene TRBV5-4; TRBD2 aligns across 10 bases. The CDR3 is 14 amino acids. Germline-derived CDR1 and CDR2 are SGHNT and YYREEE (reference sequence). The ends lost 4 bases at V and 4 bases at J; junction bases unmatched: 4.

The chain has TRBV5-1 and TRBJ2-3; TRBD2 matches 7 bases. Germline V gene sequence: CDR1 SGHRS, CDR2 YFSETQ. The J segment lost 4 bases and the V segment lost 1 base, leaving 6 bases of the junction unmatched. The CDR3 covers 15 residues. CDR3 nucleotides: TGCGCCAGCAGCTTGTCGGGGGGTCGCGCAGATACGCAGTATTTT. This translates into CASSLSGGRADTQYF. The whole variable domain, filled in from reference TRBV5-1 and TRBJ2-3, reads KAGVTQTPRYLIKTRGQQVTLSCSPISGHRSVSWYQQTPGQGLQFLFEYFSETQRNKGNFPGRFSGRQFSNSRSEMNVSTLELGDSALYLCASSLSGGRADTQYFGPGTRLTVL.

V and J are TRBV6-5 and TRBJ1-2, with 9 bases aligning to TRBD1. Germline-derived CDR1 and CDR2 are MNHEY and SVGAGI. The CDR3 spans 14 residues. V trimming: 7 bases; J trimming: 3 bases; junction bases outside the gene matches: 6. This chain's CDR3 is CASTPGQGDYGYTF. The CDR3 DNA reads TGTGCCAGCACTCCGGGACAGGGTGACTATGGCTACACCTTC.

This clone was detected a few times. The chain recombines TRBV3-1 (or the pseudogene TRBV3-2) with TRBJ2-7; 12 bases are a match to TRBD1. Germline trimming cut 4 bases from V and 5 bases from J; bases unmatched to any gene: 6. Germline V gene sequence: CDR1 LGHDT, CDR2 YNNKEL (reference sequence). The CDR3 sequence is 15 residues long. The CDR3, as DNA: TGTGCCAGCAGCCCAGGGGGACAGGGGGCTCACGAGCAGTACTTC. It is translated as CASSPGGQGAHEQYF.

V gene TRBV30 combines with J gene TRBJ1-4, with unresolved D. CDR3 length equals 14 residues. The germline V and J ends were trimmed by 7 bases and 0 bases, with 12 bases remaining between them. Germline CDR1 reads GTSNPN; CDR2 reads SVGIG (reference sequence). The CDR3 sequence: CALEDVATNEKLFF. The CDR3 nucleotides read TGTGCCTTGGAGGACGTTGCAACTAATGAAAAACTGTTTTTT.

Only one count was recorded for this clone. This chain links TRBV4-2 with TRBJ2-7, with TRBD1 matching over 7 bases. CDR3 size: 15 residues. Per the germline V gene, CDR1 is LGHNA and CDR2 is YNFKEQ. Trimming at V came to 4 bases and at J to 3 bases, leaving 9 bases not matched to a gene. The CDR3 sequence is CASSLSPRDSYEQYF. Written as DNA, the CDR3 is TGTGCCAGCAGCCTCAGCCCGAGGGACAGCTACGAGCAGTACTTC.

The chain has TRBV9 and TRBJ2-2; D perhaps matches TRBD1 (6 bases). Germline values: CDR1 SGDLS, CDR2 YYNGEE. V lost 3 bases and J lost 1, with 13 bases in between. This CDR3 contains 16 residues. In DNA, the CDR3 is TGTGCCAGCAGCGCCCCCGGGACATTGAACACCGGGGAGCTGTTTTTT. Translating gives CASSAPGTLNTGELFF.

The chain couples TRBV2 to TRBJ2-5; 7 positions agree with TRBD1. The CDR3 extends over 15 amino acids. Losses at the gene ends were 6 bases for V and 9 bases for J; bases not matched to a gene: 16. Germline CDR1 and CDR2: SNHLY and FYNNEI. The CDR3 loop is CASSPDRVGIGAQYF. CDR3 nucleotide sequence: TGTGCCAGCAGCCCCGACAGGGTTGGGATTGGGGCCCAGTACTTC.

In nucleotides, the CDR3 is TGTGCCAGCAGTCCCGCTGCCCGGACAGGGGGGGAGGAAGCTTTCTTT. Residues: CASSPAARTGGEEAFF. The chain joins TRBV28 to TRBJ1-1; 10 bases align to TRBD1. V trimming: 5 bases; J trimming: 8 bases; junction bases outside the gene matches: 14. CDR3 size: 16 residues. From germline, CDR1 is MDHEN and CDR2 SYDVKM.

This clone was picked up a small number of times. This chain connects TRBV7-9 to TRBJ2-1, with a weak D call TRBD1 (5 bases). Germline-derived CDR1 and CDR2 are SEHNR and FQNEAQ (reference sequence). Trimming stripped 8 bases from V and 2 bases from J, with 16 bases between. The CDR3 totals 15 residues. CDR3 coding DNA: TGTGCCAGCGCGTCCCAGGGCCCTACCTACAATGAGCAGTTCTTC. Translating it yields CASASQGPTYNEQFF.

The gene calls are TRBV7-8 and TRBJ2-7; TRBD1 matches 12 bases. The J segment lost 10 bases and the V segment lost 5 bases, leaving 9 bases of the junction unmatched. Germline lookup yields CDR1 SGHVS and CDR2 FQNEAQ. The CDR3 runs 14 residues. The CDR3 reads CASSRDRGRGNQYF. CDR3 bases: TGTGCCAGCAGCCGGGACAGGGGGCGCGGAAATCAGTACTTC.

This clone was counted only a few times. The gene calls are TRBV4-2 and TRBJ1-5, with D uncertain. CDR1 is LGHNA, CDR2 YNFKEQ, per germline. This CDR3 comprises 16 residues. V was shortened by 0 bases and J by 5 bases, with 14 bases between the two germline ends. Here the CDR3 reads CASSQDLARPDQPQHF. Written as DNA, the CDR3 is TGTGCCAGCAGCCAAGACTTAGCGCGGCCGGATCAGCCCCAGCATTTT.

The chain carries TRBV10-2 and TRBJ2-5; no clear D. This CDR3 spans 14 amino acids. Germline V CDR1 and CDR2: WSHSY, SAAADI. V lost 0 bases and J 5 bases, leaving 10 bases between the germline ends. The CDR3 DNA reads as TGCGCCAGCAGTGAGTCGCGCCTTTGGGAGACCCAGTACTTC. Translated, it gives CASSESRLWETQYF.

V is TRBV24-1 and J is TRBJ2-3, with a tentative D call TRBD2 (6 bases). The V end was cut by 6 bases, the J end by 6 bases, with 12 bases between. Germline V gene sequence: CDR1 KGHDR, CDR2 SFDVKD. This CDR3 is 13 amino acids long. CDR3 DNA: TGTGCCACCAGTCAGACTAGTCCGGATACGCAGTATTTT. Translation: CATSQTSPDTQYF.

Comment on this clone: The junction does not match germline at one end; this may be a read error. The chain uses TRBV6-1 and TRBJ1-2, with a tentative D call TRBD1 (6 bases). Per the germline V gene, CDR1 is MNHNS and CDR2 is SASEGT. This CDR3 has 13 amino acids. CDR3 in DNA: TGTGCCAGCGGTGAGAGAGGGGGCTATGGCTACACCTTC. It yields the protein CASGERGGYGYTF.

The V and J genes are TRBV7-9 and TRBJ2-7, with TRBD2 identical over 11 bases. Losses at the gene ends were 1 base for V and 2 bases for J; bases not matched to a gene: 10. This CDR3 is built from 18 residues. Germline CDR1 and CDR2: SEHNR and FQNEAQ (reference sequence). This CDR3 reads CASSLESGGLAVPYEQYF. As DNA, the CDR3 is TGTGCCAGCAGCTTAGAGTCAGGGGGACTAGCGGTCCCCTACGAGCAGTACTTC.

This clone was picked up one time. The chain uses TRBV7-6 and TRBJ2-7; 9 bases align to TRBD1. The CDR3 has 15 residues. V shed 2 bases and J 5 bases; nucleotides not matched to a gene: 7. Germline V gene sequence: CDR1 SGHVS, CDR2 FNYEAQ. In DNA form, the CDR3 reads TGTGCCAGCAGCTTAAGGATGGACAGGGGACACGAGCAGTACTTC. Its protein is CASSLRMDRGHEQYF.

The chain recombines TRBV5-4 with TRBJ2-3; possible D gene TRBD1, 6 bases. This CDR3 contains 16 residues. CDR1 is SGHNT, CDR2 YYREEE, per germline (reference sequence). Trimming pared 2 bases from V and 2 bases from J, leaving 15 bases between. This CDR3 is CASSFPGEPSTDTQYF. CDR3 DNA sequence: TGTGCCAGCAGCTTTCCAGGGGAGCCCTCCACAGATACGCAGTATTTT.

The chain links TRBV11-3 to TRBJ2-1; the match to TRBD2 covers 14 bases. The germline V gene encodes CDR1 SGHNT and CDR2 YENEEA. Trimming took 0 bases from V and 6 from J; bases not matched to a gene: 1. This CDR3 is built from 16 residues. The CDR3: CASSLEGLAGGNEQFF. In nucleotides, the CDR3 is TGTGCCAGCAGCTTAGAAGGACTAGCGGGAGGCAATGAGCAGTTCTTC.